The T cell receptor (beta chain) under discussion was sequenced for a study of CD8+ T cells in alopecia areata. Study information: Those treated were given oral tofacitinib at 5 to 10 mg twice daily. Study-wide results and caveats: Sequenced scalp T cells also include alphabeta T cells resident in normal skin. Lesional scalp exceeded normal scalp in clonality, especially in alopecia totalis/universalis.

Reverse transcription of extracted RNA yielded cDNA, which provided the sequencing template. TCRdb's table, derived via immunoSEQ multiplex PCR, lists solely in-frame clones and lacks some. Of 120,000 to 150,000 clones in the sample, approximately 50% are singletons; the top ten hold around 6.8%. V was clipped by 8 bases and J by 2 bases, with 13 bases between them. This CDR3 comprises 14 residues. Per the germline V gene, CDR1 is GTSNPN and CDR2 is SVGIG (reference sequence). This clone turned up a few times. No antigen is known for it. Sorting of PBMCs yielded the CD4+ and CD8+ T cells. The receptor's source is a human donor with alopecia areata. The specimen was CD4+ T cells sorted from blood. This rearrangement joins TRBV30 to TRBJ2-6; D gene unclear. CDR3 nucleotides: TGTGCCGCGGAGACTCAAACTGGGGCCAACGTCCTGACTTTC. Translated, it gives CAAETQTGANVLTF.